This passage covers 3 T cell receptor beta chains from one sample sequenced in a study of blood T cell repertoires in COVID-19. Clones were sequenced by immunoSEQ multiplex PCR, and TCRdb holds only the in-frame ones, with some missing. The sample includes hundreds of thousands of clones, about 90% of them seen just once. Sequenced input: peripheral blood. Source of these receptors: a woman aged 18-35 years who had recovered from COVID-19.

V and J are TRBV10-3 and TRBJ1-5; 9 nucleotides line up with TRBD1. The CDR3 runs 16 residues. Trimming removed 10 bases from V and 3 bases from J; junction bases left unmatched: 13. Germline CDR1 is ENHRY and CDR2 is SYGVKD. The CDR3, as DNA: TGTGCCACGAACCCGACAGGGGGAGATAACAATCAGCCCCAGCATTTT. Residues: CATNPTGGDNNQPQHF.

The J gene is TRBJ1-1, the V gene TRBV30, with unresolved D. Germline CDR1 reads GTSNPN; CDR2 reads SVGIG (reference sequence). The CDR3 has 12 residues. V was shortened by 1 base and J by 5 bases, with 8 bases between the two germline ends. The CDR3, as DNA: TGTGCCTGGAGTGGAGGTGGGACTGAAGCTTTCTTT. Translating it yields CAWSGGGTEAFF.

The V call is TRBV27, the J call TRBJ1-1; D perhaps matches TRBD1 (6 bases). V lost 5 bases to trimming and J lost 5 bases, with 21 bases between them. This CDR3 comprises 16 residues. Looked up from germline, CDR1 is MNHEY and CDR2 is SMNVEV (reference sequence). This CDR3 is CASSPRPRGWETEAFF. CDR3 in DNA: TGTGCCAGCAGTCCCCGTCCGAGGGGGTGGGAAACTGAAGCTTTCTTT.